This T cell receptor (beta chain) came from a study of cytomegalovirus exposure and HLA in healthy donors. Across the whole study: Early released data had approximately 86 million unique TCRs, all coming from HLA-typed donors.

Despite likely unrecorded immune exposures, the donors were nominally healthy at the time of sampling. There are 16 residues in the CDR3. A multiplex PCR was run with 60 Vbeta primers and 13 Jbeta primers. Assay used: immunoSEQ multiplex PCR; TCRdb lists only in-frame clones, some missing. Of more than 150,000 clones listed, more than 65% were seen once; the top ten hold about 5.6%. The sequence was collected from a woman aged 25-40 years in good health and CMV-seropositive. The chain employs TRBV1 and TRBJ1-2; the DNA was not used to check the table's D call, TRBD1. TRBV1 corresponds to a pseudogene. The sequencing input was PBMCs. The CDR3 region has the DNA TGCACCAGCAGCCAAGATCCCCAAACAGGGGCGCGTGGCTACACCTTC. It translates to CTSSQDPQTGARGYTF.